The rows below give T cell receptor beta chains drawn from one sample of a study of shared clonotypes between healthy human individuals. Method: immunoSEQ multiplex PCR; TCRdb's copy keeps in-frame clones and lacks some. The sample has about 1.4 million clones, roughly 97% seen once; the top ten hold about 1.2%. The sample was naive CD4+ T cells sorted from blood. The receptors come from a man aged 25 to 40 in good health. CDR3s include the opening cysteine and the closing phenylalanine or tryptophan. Fields, in order: clone size, CDR3 length, D gene, V gene, J gene, CDR3 DNA, CDR3 protein. D genes are given only for firm matches. Size is omitted from some rows. Given values are once, few, many or a class for expanded clones.

clone_size: -
cdr3_length: 14
d_call: TRBD1
v_call: TRBV5-6
j_call: TRBJ2-7
cdr3_nt: TGTGCCAGCAGCCAAGGGGGCGAAAGGTACGAGCAGTACTTC
cdr3_aa: CASSQGGERYEQYF

clone_size: -
cdr3_length: 16
d_call: -
v_call: TRBV7-6
j_call: TRBJ1-3
cdr3_nt: TGTGCCAGCAGCTCCCACTTCCGGGACACGGGAAACACCATATATTTT
cdr3_aa: CASSSHFRDTGNTIYF

clone_size: -
cdr3_length: 17
d_call: -
v_call: TRBV5-1
j_call: TRBJ2-3
cdr3_nt: TGCGCCAGCAAAAAGATCAGCTTTGGCGGGAGCACAGATACGCAGTATTTT
cdr3_aa: CASKKISFGGSTDTQYF

clone_size: -
cdr3_length: 14
d_call: -
v_call: TRBV2
j_call: TRBJ2-3
cdr3_nt: TGTGCCAGCAGTGAACAGGGTGGCACAGATACGCAGTATTTT
cdr3_aa: CASSEQGGTDTQYF

clone_size: -
cdr3_length: 15
d_call: -
v_call: TRBV2
j_call: TRBJ1-2
cdr3_nt: TGTGCCAGCAGTGAAGCCTGGCAGGGGATCTATGGCTACACCTTC
cdr3_aa: CASSEAWQGIYGYTF

clone_size: -
cdr3_length: 16
d_call: TRBD2
v_call: TRBV7-6
j_call: TRBJ2-5
cdr3_nt: TGTGCCAGCAGCTTCGGGACTAGCGGGGCTCAAGAGACCCAGTACTTC
cdr3_aa: CASSFGTSGAQETQYF

clone_size: -
cdr3_length: 20
d_call: TRBD2
v_call: TRBV18
j_call: TRBJ2-1
cdr3_nt: TGTGCCAGCTCACCACTTTCGGGGCTAGCGGGAGCCATTTCCTACAATGAGCAGTTCTTC
cdr3_aa: CASSPLSGLAGAISYNEQFF

clone_size: -
cdr3_length: 16
d_call: -
v_call: TRBV6-6
j_call: TRBJ2-3
cdr3_nt: TGTGCCAGCAGTCGACCCCCCAGAATGGGACCAGATACGCAGTATTTT
cdr3_aa: CASSRPPRMGPDTQYF

clone_size: -
cdr3_length: 15
d_call: TRBD2
v_call: TRBV15
j_call: TRBJ2-3
cdr3_nt: TGTGCCACCAGCACAGCGGTCAAGCGGGAGGTTACGCAGTATTTT
cdr3_aa: CATSTAVKREVTQYF

clone_size: -
cdr3_length: 14
d_call: -
v_call: TRBV18
j_call: TRBJ2-5
cdr3_nt: TGTGCCAGCTCACCTCACCGGGACGGGGAGACCCAGTACTTC
cdr3_aa: CASSPHRDGETQYF

clone_size: -
cdr3_length: 17
d_call: TRBD2
v_call: TRBV9
j_call: TRBJ2-3
cdr3_nt: TGTGCCAGCAGCGTAGCTCGCGGTAGCGGGGGCGCAGATACGCAGTATTTT
cdr3_aa: CASSVARGSGGADTQYF

clone_size: -
cdr3_length: 17
d_call: TRBD2
v_call: TRBV10-3
j_call: TRBJ2-1
cdr3_nt: TGTGCCATCAGTGAACTAGCGGGTCTCTCCTCCTACAATGAGCAGTTCTTC
cdr3_aa: CAISELAGLSSYNEQFF

clone_size: once
cdr3_length: 12
d_call: -
v_call: TRBV10-3
j_call: TRBJ2-1
cdr3_nt: TGTGCCATCAGTCCCCTCGGGAATGAGCAGTTCTTC
cdr3_aa: CAISPLGNEQFF

clone_size: once
cdr3_length: 14
d_call: TRBD2
v_call: TRBV18
j_call: TRBJ2-5
cdr3_nt: TGTGCCAGCTCTCAAGCGGGAGAGACAGAGACCCAGTACTTC
cdr3_aa: CASSQAGETETQYF

clone_size: -
cdr3_length: 13
d_call: -
v_call: TRBV6-1
j_call: TRBJ1-5
cdr3_nt: TGTGCCAGCAGTGTAGGCGGCGGTCAGCCCCAGCATTTT
cdr3_aa: CASSVGGGQPQHF

clone_size: -
cdr3_length: 22
d_call: TRBD2
v_call: TRBV5-3
j_call: TRBJ2-5
cdr3_nt: TGTGCCAGAAGCTTGGAGTGTTTGCGCACTAGCGGGGTGGGGCGCGTCGGGGAGACCCAGTACTTC
cdr3_aa: CARSLECLRTSGVGRVGETQYF

clone_size: -
cdr3_length: 12
d_call: -
v_call: TRBV10-3
j_call: TRBJ2-7
cdr3_nt: TGTGCCATCAGTGAGTTCTTCTACGAGCAGTACTTC
cdr3_aa: CAISEFFYEQYF

clone_size: -
cdr3_length: 14
d_call: -
v_call: TRBV15
j_call: TRBJ2-7
cdr3_nt: TGTGCCACCAGCAGAGGGAGTAGGGCGGTCGAGCAGTACTTC
cdr3_aa: CATSRGSRAVEQYF

clone_size: -
cdr3_length: 17
d_call: -
v_call: TRBV21-1
j_call: TRBJ2-3
cdr3_nt: TGTGCCAGCAGCAAATCGGAGGCTAGCGGGGTCACAGATACGCAGTATTTT
cdr3_aa: CASSKSEASGVTDTQYF

clone_size: -
cdr3_length: 15
d_call: -
v_call: TRBV9
j_call: TRBJ2-6
cdr3_nt: TGTGCCAGCAGCGTAGTAGGGTACGGGGCCAACGTCCTGACTTTC
cdr3_aa: CASSVVGYGANVLTF

clone_size: -
cdr3_length: 16
d_call: -
v_call: TRBV5-4
j_call: TRBJ2-7
cdr3_nt: TGTGCCAGCAGCCTACCCGGACAGGGCGGGAGCTACGAGCAGTACTTC
cdr3_aa: CASSLPGQGGSYEQYF

clone_size: -
cdr3_length: 15
d_call: -
v_call: TRBV7-2
j_call: TRBJ2-1
cdr3_nt: TGTGCCAGCAGCTTGGACCGCCTTTCCTACAATGAGCAGTTCTTC
cdr3_aa: CASSLDRLSYNEQFF

clone_size: -
cdr3_length: 16
d_call: -
v_call: TRBV28
j_call: TRBJ1-1
cdr3_nt: TGTGCCAGCAGAACAAACTCGAGGGGGGGGAACACTGAAGCTTTCTTT
cdr3_aa: CASRTNSRGGNTEAFF

clone_size: -
cdr3_length: 14
d_call: -
v_call: TRBV2
j_call: TRBJ1-1
cdr3_nt: TGTGCCAGCAGTGTTTTCAGTATGAACACTGAAGCTTTCTTT
cdr3_aa: CASSVFSMNTEAFF

clone_size: -
cdr3_length: 14
d_call: TRBD2
v_call: TRBV7-6
j_call: TRBJ2-1
cdr3_nt: TGTGCCAGCAGCATAGTCAGCGGGACCGCTGAGCAGTTCTTC
cdr3_aa: CASSIVSGTAEQFF

clone_size: -
cdr3_length: 14
d_call: TRBD1
v_call: TRBV5-4
j_call: TRBJ2-5
cdr3_nt: TGTGCCAGCAGCTTGGAGCAGGGGGCAGAGACCCAGTACTTC
cdr3_aa: CASSLEQGAETQYF

clone_size: -
cdr3_length: 16
d_call: TRBD1
v_call: TRBV7-9
j_call: TRBJ2-1
cdr3_nt: TGTGCCAGCAGGCCACCGGGACAGGGGCCCTACAATGAGCAGTTCTTC
cdr3_aa: CASRPPGQGPYNEQFF

clone_size: -
cdr3_length: 15
d_call: -
v_call: TRBV28
j_call: TRBJ1-2
cdr3_nt: TGTGCCAGCAGTTTACGCTCCGGGGTTAACTATGGCTACACCTTC
cdr3_aa: CASSLRSGVNYGYTF

clone_size: -
cdr3_length: 15
d_call: TRBD1
v_call: TRBV19
j_call: TRBJ2-7
cdr3_nt: TGTGCCAGTAATGGGCCCGGACAGGGACACTACGAGCAGTACTTC
cdr3_aa: CASNGPGQGHYEQYF

clone_size: -
cdr3_length: 14
d_call: -
v_call: TRBV7-3
j_call: TRBJ2-7
cdr3_nt: TGTGCCAGCAGCAAAAAGTCTGTTGGGGACGAGCAGTACTTC
cdr3_aa: CASSKKSVGDEQYF

clone_size: -
cdr3_length: 15
d_call: -
v_call: TRBV10-3
j_call: TRBJ2-6
cdr3_nt: TGTGCCACAACAGCAGGGTCGGCTGGGGCCAACGTCCTGACTTTC
cdr3_aa: CATTAGSAGANVLTF

clone_size: once
cdr3_length: 14
d_call: -
v_call: TRBV5-1
j_call: TRBJ1-1
cdr3_nt: TGCGCCAGCAGCTTGGCACGCGGAAACACTGAAGCTTTCTTT
cdr3_aa: CASSLARGNTEAFF

clone_size: once
cdr3_length: 13
d_call: -
v_call: TRBV28
j_call: TRBJ1-2
cdr3_nt: TGTGCCAGCAGTTTGCGCAGGTACTATGGCTACACCTTC
cdr3_aa: CASSLRRYYGYTF

clone_size: -
cdr3_length: 15
d_call: -
v_call: TRBV7-2
j_call: TRBJ1-5
cdr3_nt: TGTGCCAGCAGCTCCCATTTAGGGGCTAATCAGCCCCAGCATTTT
cdr3_aa: CASSSHLGANQPQHF

clone_size: -
cdr3_length: 11
d_call: -
v_call: TRBV6-5
j_call: TRBJ1-1
cdr3_nt: TGTGCCAGCAGCGCGGACGGCGAGGCTTTCTTT
cdr3_aa: CASSADGEAFF

clone_size: -
cdr3_length: 12
d_call: -
v_call: TRBV7-2
j_call: TRBJ1-1
cdr3_nt: TGTGCCAGCAGCACGGGGGCGGCTGAAGCTTTCTTT
cdr3_aa: CASSTGAAEAFF

clone_size: once
cdr3_length: 13
d_call: TRBD1
v_call: TRBV9
j_call: TRBJ1-1
cdr3_nt: TGTGCCAGCAGCGCCTCGACAGGGTCTGAAGCTTTCTTT
cdr3_aa: CASSASTGSEAFF